This entry describes one T cell receptor (beta chain). The entry originates in a study of blood T cell repertoires in COVID-19. Study-wide background: COVID-19 samples collected from the United States, Italy and Spain covered acute and convalescent phases. From T cells, B-cell-depleted T cells, or PBMCs came the material, which was cDNA or gDNA.

Cohorts were assigned according to the clinical history that participants reported. Under the authors' procedure: Amplification of reference gene primers was used by the study to estimate nucleated cell counts. Sequenced by immunoSEQ multiplex PCR; TCRdb stores in-frame clones only, minus some. Clone size and V and J calls were adopted from that table, with D and trimming inferred from the DNA. The data hold about 100,000 clones, with just over 85% observed a single time. Trimming took off 7 bases at V and 0 bases at J, with 13 bases between the two ends. The germline V gene encodes CDR1 MNHEY and CDR2 SVGAGI. The CDR3 is 14 amino acids.

The V and J genes are TRBV6-5 and TRBJ2-7, with a possible D match to TRBD2 (5 bases). The TCR originated in a woman between 45 and 60 years old who had recovered from COVID-19. Sequencing was done on a sample of PBMCs or T cells enriched from blood (not recorded which). CDR3 residues: CASTRGQNSYEQYF. CDR3 coding DNA: TGTGCCAGCACCCGGGGTCAAAACTCCTACGAGCAGTACTTC.